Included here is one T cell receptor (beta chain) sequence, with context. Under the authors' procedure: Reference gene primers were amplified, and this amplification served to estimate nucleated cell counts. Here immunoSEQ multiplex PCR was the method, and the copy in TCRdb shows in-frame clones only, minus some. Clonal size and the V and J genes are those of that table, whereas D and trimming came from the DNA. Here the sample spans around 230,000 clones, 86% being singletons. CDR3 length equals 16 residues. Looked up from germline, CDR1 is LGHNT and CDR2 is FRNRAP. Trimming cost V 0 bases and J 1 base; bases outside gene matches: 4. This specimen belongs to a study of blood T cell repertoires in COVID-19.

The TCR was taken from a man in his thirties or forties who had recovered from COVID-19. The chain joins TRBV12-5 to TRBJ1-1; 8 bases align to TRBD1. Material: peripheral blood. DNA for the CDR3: TGTGCTAGTGGTTTGGTCCTCGGACAGGGGAACACTGAAGCTTTCTTT. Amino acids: CASGLVLGQGNTEAFF.